The clone carrying this T cell receptor (beta chain) was counted once. Antigen specificity is unknown. The study reverse transcribed the entire isolated RNA, so it sequenced expressed TCRB transcripts. Measured with immunoSEQ multiplex PCR; TCRdb has only the in-frame clones, and not every one. In the table there are hundreds of thousands of clones, 11% to 15% of which are singletons. The sample originates from a study of beta chain features in type 1 diabetes. Study background: In all, 107,917,701 sorted cells from all samples were analyzed.

Study-wide points: Sequencing of cDNA might inflate the share of cells that strongly express TCR. Insertion counts at VDJ junctions were lower in type 1 diabetes patients, who also showed more deletions there. Researchers report that Type 1 diabetes patients had moderately but significantly shorter TCRB CDR3s across all four CD4+ subsets.

Isolation of CD4+ naive, central memory, regulatory and stem cell-like memory cells was achieved by sorting via CD45RO/CCR7/CD25/CD127/CD95/CD27. This clonotype was sampled from a man aged 18 to 30 with type 1 diabetes. Sequenced: naive CD4+ T cells from blood.

The CDR3 loop is CASSLVGVDYGYTF. Written as DNA, the CDR3 is TGTGCCAGCAGCTTAGTGGGGGTGGACTATGGCTACACCTTC. The chain joins TRBV7-9 to TRBJ1-2; TRBD1 is a possible D gene (5 bases). The CDR3 covers 14 residues. Germline loops: CDR1 SEHNR, CDR2 FQNEAQ (reference sequence). The V end lost 1 base, the J end lost 3 bases, and 9 bases lay between the germline ends.